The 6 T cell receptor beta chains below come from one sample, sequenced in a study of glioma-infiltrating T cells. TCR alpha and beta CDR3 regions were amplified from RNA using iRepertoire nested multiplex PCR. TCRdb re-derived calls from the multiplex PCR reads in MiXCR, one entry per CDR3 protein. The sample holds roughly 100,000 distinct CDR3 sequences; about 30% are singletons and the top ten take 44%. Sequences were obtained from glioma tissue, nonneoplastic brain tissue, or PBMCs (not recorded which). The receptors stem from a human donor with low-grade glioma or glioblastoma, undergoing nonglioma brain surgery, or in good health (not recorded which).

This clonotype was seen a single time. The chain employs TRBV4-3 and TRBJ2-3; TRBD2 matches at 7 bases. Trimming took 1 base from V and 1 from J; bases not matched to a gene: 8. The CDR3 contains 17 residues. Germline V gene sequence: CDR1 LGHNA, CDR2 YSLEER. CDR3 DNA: TGCGCCAGCAGCCAAGGGGAGGGACCTTTCGGCACAGATACGCAGTATTTT. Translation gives CASSQGEGPFGTDTQYF.

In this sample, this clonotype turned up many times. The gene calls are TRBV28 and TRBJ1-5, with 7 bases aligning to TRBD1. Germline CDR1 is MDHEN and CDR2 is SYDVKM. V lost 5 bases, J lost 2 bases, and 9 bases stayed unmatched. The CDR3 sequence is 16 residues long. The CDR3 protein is CASSPRQGYGNQPQHF. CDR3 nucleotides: TGTGCCAGCAGTCCTAGACAGGGATACGGCAATCAGCCCCAGCATTTT.

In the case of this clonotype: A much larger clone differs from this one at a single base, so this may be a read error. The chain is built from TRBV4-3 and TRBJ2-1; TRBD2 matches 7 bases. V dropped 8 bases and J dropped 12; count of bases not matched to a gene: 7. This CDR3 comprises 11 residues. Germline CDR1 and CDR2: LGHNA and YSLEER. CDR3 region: CASVGGFRQFF. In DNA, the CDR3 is TGCGCCAGCGTGGGGGGGTTTCGGCAGTTCTTC.

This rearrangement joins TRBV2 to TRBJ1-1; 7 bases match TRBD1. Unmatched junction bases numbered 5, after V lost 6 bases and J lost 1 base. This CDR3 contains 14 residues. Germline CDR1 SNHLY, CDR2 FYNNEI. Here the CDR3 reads CASRTGQPNTEAFF. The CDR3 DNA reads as TGTGCCAGCAGGACGGGACAGCCGAACACTGAAGCTTTCTTT. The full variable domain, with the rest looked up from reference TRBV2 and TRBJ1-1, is EPEVTQTPSHQVTQMGQEVILRCVPISNHLYFYWYRQILGQKVEFLVSFYNNEISEKSEIFDDQFSVERPDGSNFTLKIRSTKLEDSAMYFCASRTGQPNTEAFFGQGTRLTVV.

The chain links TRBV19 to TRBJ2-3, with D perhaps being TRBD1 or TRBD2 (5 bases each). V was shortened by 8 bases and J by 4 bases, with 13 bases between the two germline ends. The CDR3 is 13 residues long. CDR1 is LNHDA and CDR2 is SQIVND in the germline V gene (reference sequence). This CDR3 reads CASRSRGADTQYF. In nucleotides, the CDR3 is TGTGCCAGTCGCTCAAGGGGAGCAGATACGCAGTATTTT.

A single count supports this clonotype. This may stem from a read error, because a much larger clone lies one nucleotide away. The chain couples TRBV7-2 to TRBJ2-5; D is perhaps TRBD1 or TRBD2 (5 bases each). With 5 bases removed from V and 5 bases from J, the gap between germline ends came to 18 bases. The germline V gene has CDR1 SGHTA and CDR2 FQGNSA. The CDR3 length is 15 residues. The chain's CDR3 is CASSPREGTKETQYF. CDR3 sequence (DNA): TGTGCCAGCAGCCCCAGAGAGGGGACGAAGGAGACCCAGTACTTC. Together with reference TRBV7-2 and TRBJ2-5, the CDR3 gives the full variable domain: GAGVSQSPSNKVTEKGKDVELRCDPISGHTALYWYRQSLGQGLEFLIYFQGNSAPDKSGLPSDRFSAERTGGSVSTLTIQRTQQEDSAVYLCASSPREGTKETQYFGPGTRLLVL.